The clone carrying this T cell receptor beta chain was seen repeatedly, ten times or more. These data originate in a study of low-dose radiotherapy and immunotherapy resistance in tumors. Across the study: A daily 300 mg dose of oral aspirin was taken by patients for four cycles from cycle 1 day 1.

Time point noted: before trial treatment. A constant-region primer paired with the V-primer adapter amplified TCRs over about 19 PCR cycles. TCRdb fed the reads into MiXCR, producing one record per CDR3 protein. The repertoire consists of about 47,000 distinct CDR3 sequences, with approximately 12% occurring once and the leading ten covering roughly 6.2%. CDR1 is SGHAT, CDR2 FQNNGV, per germline. V was shortened by 3 bases and J by 10 bases, with 18 bases between the two germline ends. The CDR3 has 14 amino acids. This rearrangement joins TRBV11-2 to TRBJ1-1, with TRBD1 as a possible D gene (5 bases). The material was PBMCs, obtained before treatment. This receptor was taken from a female donor with ovarian cancer. The CDR3 here is CASSFLRGVDGAFF. CDR3 DNA sequence: TGTGCCAGCAGCTTCCTCCGAGGGGTGGATGGAGCTTTCTTT.